These T cell receptor beta chains were read from a single sample in a study of T-cell memory formation after mild COVID-19. TCRdb redid the calling of the 5' RACE reads with MiXCR, one entry per CDR3 protein. The sample records roughly 620,000 distinct CDR3 sequences, under 20% being singletons. The specimen was PBMCs or a T cell subset sorted from them (not recorded which). The receptors here all came from an adult woman who had mild COVID-19 (a few samples of this study predate the infection). Cell type and time point are not known. CDR3s include the opening cysteine and the closing phenylalanine or tryptophan. The order of the fields is V gene, J gene, clone size, D gene, CDR3 protein, CDR3 DNA. The D gene is left open where the match is weak. Not all rows give a size; the values are once, few, many and, for expanded clones, a class.

V gene: TRBV20-1; J gene: TRBJ2-5; clone size: few; D gene: .; CDR3 protein: CSAAWGGVETQYF; CDR3 DNA: TGCAGTGCTGCCTGGGGTGGGGTAGAGACCCAGTACTTC
V gene: TRBV7-9; J gene: TRBJ1-1; clone size: once; D gene: .; CDR3 protein: CASSLIAPAAEAFF; CDR3 DNA: TGTGCCAGCAGCTTAATTGCTCCTGCGGCTGAAGCTTTCTTT
V gene: TRBV7-9; J gene: TRBJ2-5; clone size: .; D gene: .; CDR3 protein: CASSLARGAGSQETQYF; CDR3 DNA: TGTGCCAGCAGCCTCGCCAGGGGGGCGGGGTCCCAAGAGACCCAGTACTTC
V gene: TRBV7-2; J gene: TRBJ1-6; clone size: .; D gene: .; CDR3 protein: CASSLSTGHNSPLHF; CDR3 DNA: TGTGCCAGCAGCTTATCGACAGGTCATAATTCACCCCTCCACTTT
V gene: TRBV7-6; J gene: TRBJ1-1; clone size: .; D gene: TRBD1; CDR3 protein: CASGGQGTGTEAFF; CDR3 DNA: TGTGCCAGCGGCGGACAGGGAACGGGGACTGAAGCTTTCTTT
V gene: TRBV5-5; J gene: TRBJ1-2; clone size: .; D gene: .; CDR3 protein: CASSLAGAGVYGYTF; CDR3 DNA: TGTGCCAGCAGCTTGGCTGGTGCGGGGGTCTATGGCTACACCTTC
V gene: TRBV20-1; J gene: TRBJ1-6; clone size: .; D gene: .; CDR3 protein: CSASWLRGVYNSPLHF; CDR3 DNA: TGCAGTGCTAGTTGGTTAAGGGGAGTGTATAATTCACCCCTCCACTTT
V gene: TRBV19; J gene: TRBJ2-7; clone size: few; D gene: .; CDR3 protein: CASSWGARDLEQYF; CDR3 DNA: TGTGCCAGTAGTTGGGGGGCCCGTGATCTCGAGCAGTACTTC
V gene: TRBV28; J gene: TRBJ2-7; clone size: few; D gene: .; CDR3 protein: CASSWTDLGEQYF; CDR3 DNA: TGTGCCAGCAGTTGGACTGACCTAGGGGAGCAGTACTTC
V gene: TRBV12-5; J gene: TRBJ2-1; clone size: few; D gene: .; CDR3 protein: CASGAVLPSSYNEQFF; CDR3 DNA: TGTGCTAGTGGGGCAGTGCTACCGAGCTCCTACAATGAGCAGTTCTTC
V gene: TRBV28; J gene: TRBJ2-2; clone size: many; D gene: .; CDR3 protein: CASSLPGGELFF; CDR3 DNA: TGTGCCAGCAGTTTACCTGGCGGGGAGCTGTTTTTT
V gene: TRBV5-6; J gene: TRBJ2-1; clone size: few; D gene: TRBD2; CDR3 protein: CASNGGERPYNEQFF; CDR3 DNA: TGTGCCTCGAATGGGGGGGAGCGCCCCTACAATGAGCAGTTCTTC
V gene: TRBV10-3; J gene: TRBJ2-1; clone size: few; D gene: TRBD1; CDR3 protein: CAISVGQVEQFF; CDR3 DNA: TGTGCCATCAGTGTCGGACAGGTTGAGCAGTTCTTC
V gene: TRBV6-2/TRBV6-3; J gene: TRBJ2-7; clone size: once; D gene: TRBD1; CDR3 protein: CASSPIRDRGFYEQYF; CDR3 DNA: TGTGCCAGCAGTCCTATTCGGGACAGGGGGTTTTACGAGCAGTACTTC
V gene: TRBV6-6; J gene: TRBJ2-1; clone size: .; D gene: .; CDR3 protein: CASSSEMRYNEQFF; CDR3 DNA: TGTGCCAGCAGTTCCGAGATGCGGTACAATGAGCAGTTCTTC
V gene: TRBV19; J gene: TRBJ2-3; clone size: .; D gene: .; CDR3 protein: CASSTRQYSTDTQYF; CDR3 DNA: TGTGCCAGTAGTACTCGACAGTATAGCACAGATACGCAGTATTTT
V gene: TRBV18; J gene: TRBJ2-7; clone size: few; D gene: .; CDR3 protein: CASSQGADRGSYEQYF; CDR3 DNA: TGTGCCAGCTCACAAGGAGCAGACCGGGGCTCCTACGAGCAGTACTTC